The sequence of this T cell receptor (beta chain) was determined in a study of EBV T-cell therapy then PD-1 blockade in nasopharyngeal carcinoma (dated by TCRdb to the early 2020s). Remarks on this clone: This clone's antigen is unknown. Base qualities are not recorded, but no much larger clone differs from it by a single base.

The Qiagen DNeasy Kit was used to extract genomic DNA from the sorted cells. Deep sequencing of the TCR beta chain was done on the immunoSEQ platform. As for the original processing: The immunoSEQ Analyzer software was used to analyze the repertoire data. TCRdb took this table from immuneACCESS and kept in-frame rearrangements with V and J called. Such tables lack part of the clones; where checked against another copy, unresolved V genes explain under half of the gap, and the rest is unexplained. D and trimming were read from the DNA, whereas the V and J calls and clone size are those reported in that table. The sample yields 11,000 to 15,000 clones; about 85% were counted once. The biggest ten clones account for about 33% of the sample. The treatment or condition label on this specimen signifies: AdE1-LMPpoly-expanded autologous EBV-specific T-cell therapy followed by anti-PD-1 nivolumab. The sequence was collected from a man between 35 and 55 years old with nasopharyngeal carcinoma. The sequencing used CD8+ T cells from blood, collected at day 105 from a patient whose treatment included autologous EBV-specific T cells and nivolumab.

The DNA sequence reads TGTGCCAGCAGCCAAGTCGGCGGGACACCGAACACTGAAGCTTTCTTT. Protein translation: CASSQVGGTPNTEAFF. The sequence joins TRBV14 to TRBJ1-1, and the D gene may be TRBD1, 6 bases matching. The CDR1 and CDR2 encoded by the germline V gene are SGHDN and FVKESK. There are 16 amino acids in the CDR3, from cysteine to phenylalanine inclusive. Only CDR3 DNA is held: 48 bases, read in frame from base 1. The junction shows trimming of 1 base on V and 1 base on J, plus 13 bases between the germline ends.